Below, 8 T cell receptor beta chains from the same sample are listed, as sequenced in a study of OX40 agonist ivuxolimab in advanced cancers. The library was generated by the immunoSEQ multiplex PCR assay. TCRdb's version of the immuneACCESS table is confined to in-frame rearrangements and falls short of the full clone set. An unresolved V gene accounts for under half of the shortfall where checked; the remainder is of unknown origin. This sample comprises about 61,000 clones, about 85% of them detected only once. Together, the top ten hold approximately 0.35% of the sample. This material consisted of CD4+ or CD8+ T cells sorted from blood, taken in a trial of the OX40 agonist ivuxolimab. The receptors shown here come from an adult with an advanced solid tumor such as melanoma, head and neck, liver or kidney cancer.

The chain has TRBV6-1 and TRBJ2-2, with TRBD2 matching over 7 bases. The CDR3 is 15 amino acids. Per the germline V gene, CDR1 is MNHNS and CDR2 is SASEGT. After removal of 6 bases from V and 0 bases from J, the junction contained 4 bases not matched to a gene. CDR3 bases: TGTGCCAGCAGGGCCGGGACTACGAACACCGGGGAGCTGTTTTTT. It specifies CASRAGTTNTGELFF.

Concerning this clone: Sequence at one end of the junction differs from germline and may be a read error. The chain joins TRBV11-2 to TRBJ1-1; D gene uncertain. CDR3 length: 15 residues. Germline V gene data show CDR1 as SGHAT and CDR2 as FQNNGV. This CDR3 is CASSIDNVANTEAFF. The CDR3 DNA follows: TGTGCCAGCAGCATAGATAATGTTGCGAACACTGAAGCTTTCTTT.

This sequence joins TRBV7-2 and TRBJ1-3; 7 bases align to TRBD1. This CDR3 has 16 amino acids. With V trimmed by 2 bases and J by 3 bases, 7 bases remained unmatched. CDR1 and CDR2 (germline): SGHTA, FQGNSA. CDR3: CASSLQGGFFGNTIYF. As DNA, the CDR3 is TGTGCCAGCAGCTTACAGGGGGGATTTTTTGGAAACACCATATATTTT.

The gene calls are TRBV6-5 and TRBJ1-1; D remains unclear. Germline V gene data show CDR1 as MNHEY and CDR2 as SVGAGI. V lost 6 bases, J lost 2 bases, and 13 bases lay in between. This CDR3 is 14 amino acids long. CDR3 nucleotides: TGTGCCAGCAGACTCGGTGGAGGAAACACTGAAGCTTTCTTT. Its protein product is CASRLGGGNTEAFF.

The chain is built from TRBV19 and TRBJ1-5; TRBD1 matches at 8 bases. From germline, CDR1 is LNHDA and CDR2 SQIVND (reference sequence). This CDR3 is built from 16 residues. Losses at the gene ends were 3 bases for V and 4 bases for J; bases not matched to a gene: 8. DNA of the CDR3: TGTGCCAGTAGTATTTTCGGACAGGGACTGAATCAGCCCCAGCATTTT. It yields the protein CASSIFGQGLNQPQHF.

The J gene is TRBJ1-2, the V gene TRBV4-3; D is unclear. Trimming stripped 4 bases from V and 2 bases from J, with 8 bases between. Germline-derived CDR1 and CDR2 are LGHNA and YSLEER. The CDR3 runs 13 residues. CDR3 coding DNA: TGCGCCAGCAGCCTTGGGTCCAACTATGGCTACACCTTC. Translating gives CASSLGSNYGYTF.

The chain combines TRBV6-1 with TRBJ1-2; 7 bases line up with TRBD1. The CDR3 runs 13 residues. Looked up from germline, CDR1 is MNHNS and CDR2 is SASEGT. The J segment lost 10 bases and the V segment lost 4 bases, leaving 9 bases of the junction unmatched. The CDR3 reads CASSAATGQLYTF. In nucleotides, the CDR3 is TGTGCCAGCAGTGCCGCGACGGGACAGCTCTACACCTTC.

The chain carries TRBV5-4 and TRBJ2-3; D remains ambiguous. The CDR3 contains 13 residues. CDR1 and CDR2 (germline): SGHNT, YYREEE (reference sequence). The V gene lost 6 bases and the J gene lost 2 bases, with 10 bases spanning the gap. CDR3 DNA: TGTGCCAGCATCGGCGCATACACAGATACGCAGTATTTT. It translates to CASIGAYTDTQYF.